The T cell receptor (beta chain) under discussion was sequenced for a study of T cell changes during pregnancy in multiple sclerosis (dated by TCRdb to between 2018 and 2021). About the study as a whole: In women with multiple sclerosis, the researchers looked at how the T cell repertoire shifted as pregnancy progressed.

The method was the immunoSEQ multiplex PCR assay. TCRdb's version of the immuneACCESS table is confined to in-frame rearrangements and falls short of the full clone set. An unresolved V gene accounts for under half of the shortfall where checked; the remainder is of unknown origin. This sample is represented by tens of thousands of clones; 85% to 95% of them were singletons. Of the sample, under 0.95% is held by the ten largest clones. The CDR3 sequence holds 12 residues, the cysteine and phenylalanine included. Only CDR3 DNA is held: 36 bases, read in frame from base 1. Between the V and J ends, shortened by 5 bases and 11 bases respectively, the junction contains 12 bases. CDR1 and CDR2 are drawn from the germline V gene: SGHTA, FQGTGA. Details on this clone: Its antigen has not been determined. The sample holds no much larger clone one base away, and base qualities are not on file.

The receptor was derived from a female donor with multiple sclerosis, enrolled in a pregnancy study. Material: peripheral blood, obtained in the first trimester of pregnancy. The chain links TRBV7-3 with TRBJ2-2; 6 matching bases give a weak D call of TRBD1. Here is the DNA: TGTGCCAGCAGCGGTACAGGGTTTGAGCTGTTTTTT. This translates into CASSGTGFELFF. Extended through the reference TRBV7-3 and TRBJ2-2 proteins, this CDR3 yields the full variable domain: GAGVSQTPSNKVTEKGKYVELRCDPISGHTALYWYRQSLGQGPEFLIYFQGTGAADDSGLPNDRFFAVRPEGSVSTLKIQRTERGDSAVYLCASSGTGFELFFGEGSRLTVL.